The 13 T cell receptor beta chains reported below all come from one sample, sequenced in a study of T cell responses to AZD1222 COVID-19 vaccine. Produced via immunoSEQ multiplex PCR; TCRdb's table is partial and in-frame only. This sample has 78,000 or so clones, with around 88% found just once. The source material was peripheral blood, sampled on day 0 of AZD1222 vaccination. The receptors come from an adult in good health.

The gene calls are TRBV29-1 and TRBJ2-3; possibly TRBD1 for D (5 bases). In germline, CDR1 is SQVTM, CDR2 ANQGSEA. The CDR3 covers 16 residues. V gave up 5 bases and J gave up 2 bases, with 20 bases separating them. As DNA, the CDR3 is TGCAGCGTTAGAACGACCGACAGCCGATCCACAGATACGCAGTATTTT. Its protein is CSVRTTDSRSTDTQYF.

The chain employs TRBV7-2 and TRBJ1-3, with D perhaps matching TRBD1 (5 bases). This CDR3 is 18 amino acids long. V lost 0 bases to trimming and J lost 2 bases, with 17 bases between them. Germline V gives CDR1 SGHTA, CDR2 FQGNSA. Here the CDR3 DNA reads TGTGCCAGCAGCTTAGCATGGGCAGGGTCCCCAGCTGGAAACACCATATATTTT. Protein product: CASSLAWAGSPAGNTIYF.

This clone appeared a few times. The J gene is TRBJ1-5, the V gene TRBV7-2, with D uncertain. Germline-derived CDR1 and CDR2 are SGHTA and FQGNSA. The germline V and J ends were trimmed by 6 bases and 5 bases, with 11 bases remaining between them. This CDR3 is built from 13 residues. The CDR3 nucleotides are TGTGCCAGCAGTAGTGGTTCGTATCAGCCCCAGCATTTT. Translated: CASSSGSYQPQHF.

CDR3 sequence reads: CASSHDRGHRYQETQYF. CDR3 nucleotides: TGTGCCAGCAGCCATGACAGGGGGCATCGGTACCAAGAGACCCAGTACTTC. The chain is built from TRBV21-1 and TRBJ2-5; the tabulated D call, TRBD1, remains unverified against the DNA. TRBV21-1 is a documented pseudogene. The CDR3 length is 17 residues.

This chain uses TRBV28 with TRBJ1-2; D possibly corresponds to TRBD1 (5 bases). This CDR3 spans 18 amino acids. The germline V gene has CDR1 MDHEN and CDR2 SYDVKM. The V and J ends lost 6 bases and 0 bases respectively, with 23 bases between them. Here the CDR3 DNA reads TGTGCCAGCAGCAGTGGGGCAACCTATGGCCCGTCTAACTATGGCTACACCTTC. It specifies CASSSGATYGPSNYGYTF.

This chain uses TRBV7-2 with TRBJ2-7; 9 bases line up with TRBD1. V lost 5 bases to trimming and J lost 2 bases; unmatched junction nucleotides: 4. Germline V gives CDR1 SGHTA, CDR2 FQGNSA. This CDR3 has 14 residues. CDR3 sequence (DNA): TGTGCCAGCAGCACTCGGGACAGGGCCTACGAGCAGTACTTC. As protein: CASSTRDRAYEQYF.

This chain joins TRBV6-2 or TRBV6-3 and TRBJ2-3; a possible D gene is TRBD1 (6 bases). The CDR3 is 15 amino acids. Germline loops: CDR1 MNHEY, CDR2 SVGEGT. Trimming left V 2 bases short and J 2 bases short, with 11 bases between. The CDR3 DNA reads as TGTGCCAGCAGTTACCGGGCAGGGGTCACAGATACGCAGTATTTT. This encodes CASSYRAGVTDTQYF.

The J gene is TRBJ2-2, the V gene TRBV19, with D unclear. This CDR3 is 14 amino acids long. V lost 5 bases and J 3 bases, leaving 10 bases between the germline ends. Per germline, CDR1 LNHDA and CDR2 SQIVND (reference sequence). CDR3 amino acids: CASSAHLDTGELFF. CDR3 nucleotide sequence: TGTGCCAGTAGTGCCCACTTAGACACCGGGGAGCTGTTTTTT.

The table lists this clone with a count of one. This chain connects TRBV25-1 to TRBJ2-5, with D perhaps matching TRBD2 (6 bases). Trimming shortened V by 6 bases and J by 2 bases, and 10 bases separated the two germline ends. The CDR3 runs to 13 residues. Per germline, CDR1 MGHDK and CDR2 SYGVNS. The CDR3 DNA follows: TGTGCCAGCAGGCGGGACGAACAAGAGACCCAGTACTTC. It encodes CASRRDEQETQYF.

V and J are TRBV15 and TRBJ2-5; possibly TRBD1 for D (5 bases). This CDR3 contains 15 residues. Germline lookup yields CDR1 LNHNV and CDR2 YYDKDF (reference sequence). The V and J ends lost 0 bases and 4 bases respectively, with 12 bases between them. CDR3 sequence: CATSRDHGARETQYF. The DNA for the CDR3 is TGTGCCACCAGCAGAGATCATGGGGCGAGAGAGACCCAGTACTTC.

V gene TRBV19 combines with J gene TRBJ2-3, with 10 bases matching TRBD2. This CDR3 comprises 17 residues. Germline CDR1 and CDR2: LNHDA and SQIVND (reference sequence). V was pared by 4 bases and J by 1 base, with 8 bases of the junction left unmatched. Here the CDR3 reads CASSRAGGKLGTDTQYF. In nucleotides, the CDR3 is TGTGCCAGTAGTAGAGCGGGAGGGAAACTGGGCACAGATACGCAGTATTTT.

The rearrangement joins TRBV6-5 to TRBJ2-5; 11 nucleotides line up with TRBD2. V lost 8 bases and J lost 4; bases outside the gene matches: 6. The CDR3 length is 14 residues. The germline gives CDR1 MNHEY, CDR2 SVGAGI. The CDR3 loop reads CASGTSGSRETQYF. The CDR3 DNA follows: TGTGCCAGCGGAACTAGCGGGAGTCGAGAGACCCAGTACTTC.

This chain joins TRBV19 and TRBJ2-2; D is unresolved. This CDR3 has 12 amino acids. The germline V gene has CDR1 LNHDA and CDR2 SQIVND (reference sequence). Trimming removed 5 bases at V and 5 bases at J, with 6 bases between. The CDR3 loop is CASSSRTGELFF. CDR3 in DNA: TGTGCCAGTAGTTCCCGGACCGGGGAGCTGTTTTTT. The full variable domain, in which reference TRBV19 and TRBJ2-2 provide the parts outside the CDR3, is DGGITQSPKYLFRKEGQNVTLSCEQNLNHDAMYWYRQDPGQGLRLIYYSQIVNDFQKGDIAEGYSVSREKKESFPLTVTSAQKNPTAFYLCASSSRTGELFFGEGSRLTVL.